This TCR beta chain was identified during a study of cytomegalovirus exposure and HLA in healthy donors (dated by TCRdb to the late 2010s). Looking at the study overall: An earlier analysis of around 600 of the donors reported approximately 290 Gb of sequence data and around 110 million unique TCR beta sequences from about 200 million T cells. Rather than drawing on any new phenotypic data, the later analysis identified candidate immune exposures from TCR beta sequences and the way those sequences occurred across donors. About 320 gigabases of sequencing data and approximately 84 million unique TCR sequences were included in an early release covering under 650 HLA-typed donors. The study was designed to test whether signatures of past pathogen exposure could be identified by cataloging public T cell receptors. In addition to the first cohort of several hundred subjects, a separate validation cohort of about 120 different subjects was used. Typing coverage differed by locus: A, B, C, DRB1 and DQB1 were typed in roughly 620-640 donors, DQA1 in roughly 510, DPA1 in 600 to 610, and DPB1 in approximately 450. Both class I and class II loci were covered by HLA typing, at four-digit resolution. The genetic ancestry cluster associated with self-reported Caucasian donors included about 81% of the roughly 390 genotyped donors. All discovery cohort repertoires had been generated using a single sequencing platform. Donor age, sex, ethnicity and CMV serostatus were collected together with the repertoire data. The study combined high-throughput TCR immunosequencing, statistical association of individual TCRs with disease status, and machine learning to predict cytomegalovirus infection status. The study used immunosequencing to profile the T cell repertoires of under 700 subjects and linked those repertoires to cytomegalovirus serostatus. Five DR-DQ haplotypes were treated as single units for association and clustering because of strong linkage in the cohort. A later analysis re-examined previously published TCR beta repertoires from more than 600 donors and added high-resolution HLA genotyping to investigate patterns of TCR occurrence. Across 300 to 500 genotyped donors of the cohort, an average of approximately 200,000 unique TCR beta nucleotide sequences per donor were sequenced, and approximately 17% of those sequences were non-productive. To decide whether each TCR beta V gene segment behaved as functional or pseudogenic, an earlier analysis of fewer than 750 of the donors relied on high-throughput TCR beta sequencing. In a later genetic analysis, genome-wide SNP genotypes for about 60% of the 666 donors were used, and that subset was treated as a discovery cohort.

Libraries were made using the immunoSEQ multiplex PCR assay. For the multiplex PCR, a mixture combining 60 forward primers for TCR Vbeta segments and 13 reverse primers for TCR Jbeta segments was used. The CDR3 region of rearranged TCR beta genes was amplified from genomic DNA by a multiplex PCR assay. Amplified TCR beta libraries were sequenced as 87-base-pair reads on the Illumina HiSeq System. Regarding the original processing steps: A later analysis counted some 74 million unique TCR beta chains across the 600 to 850 repertoires, and roughly 11 million of these chains were shared by at least two donors. Raw reads were error-corrected and collapsed into unique sequences by a nearest-neighbor algorithm in which closely related sequences were merged to remove PCR and sequencing errors. To assign V, D and J gene segments, CDR3 sequences were aligned to IMGT reference sequences. For a sequence to be retained, at least a six-nucleotide match to both a V gene segment and a J gene segment was required. Rearrangements were called productive when the CDR3 lacked stop codons and stayed in frame with V and J; all others were non-productive. Following IMGT convention, CDR3 was defined as the stretch from the second conserved V-encoded cysteine up to the conserved J-encoded phenylalanine. The earlier analysis of about 590 of the donors excluded sequences that lacked an unambiguous match to a single V gene segment. An earlier analysis of a few hundred of the donors classified V segments as functional when productive rearrangements were above 56.7% and as segregating when the standard deviation between donors was above 5%. To diagnose cytomegalovirus status from the catalog of TCR beta chain sequences, a statistical classification framework was built. In a later analysis, TCR nucleotide sequences were compared against IMGT/GENE-DB human TR gene sequences so that V and J genes could be assigned. In a later analysis, CDR3 sequences and most-parsimonious VDJ recombination scenarios were assigned using the TCRdist pipeline. In a later analysis, each TCR beta chain was defined by its CDR3 amino acid sequence together with its V-gene family, and reads without a unique V-gene family were excluded. To address suspected cross-contamination and a sequencing artifact, a later analysis removed roughly 640 highly shared, low-generation-probability nucleotide sequences. For each public chain, a later analysis derived a clonal expansion index from normalized ranks of inferred template counts within each repertoire. Generation probabilities in a later analysis came from a VDJ recombination model fitted to out-of-frame rearrangements, and those results were checked against IGoR. A later analysis scored TCR-TCR, TCR-HLA and TCR-CMV co-occurrence with hypergeometric tests, applying a repertoire-size bias correction to TCR pairs. In a later analysis, false discovery rates were estimated by permuting HLA or CMV assignments 20 times. In a later analysis, co-occurring TCRs were grouped using DBSCAN, with TCRdist sequence similarity added in when clustering inside HLA-allele-positive subsets. Repertoires with fewer than 30,000 or more than 120,000 public chains were left out of co-occurrence clustering, as were five repertoires with anomalous nucleotide sharing. Entries here come from immuneACCESS through TCRdb and include only in-frame sequences with V and J called. Some clones fail to appear in such tables; in the studies checked, an unresolved V gene covers under half of the shortfall, and the cause of the remainder is unknown. The V and J calls and clone size were taken over from that table, and D and trimming were inferred from the DNA. The sample has tens of thousands of clones on record. Approximately 3.5% of the sample is taken by the ten largest.

The cohort was made up of approximately 700 healthy bone marrow donors. Cohort members were all nominally healthy when sampled, although unrecorded immune exposures were likely present. The donor tested CMV seronegative and was one of the 352 seronegative cohort members. A peripheral blood sample was provided by each donor, and peripheral blood mononuclear cells were used for TCR beta sequencing. The Qiagen DNeasy Blood Extraction Kit was used to extract genomic DNA from the blood cell samples. Remarks on this clone: No antigen is known for it.

CDR1 and CDR2 are drawn from the germline V gene (reference sequence): GTSNPN, SVGIG. At the junction V is shortened by 2 bases and J by 4 bases; bases outside the gene matches: 5. From its cysteine to its phenylalanine, the CDR3 spans 14 amino acids. The sequence is cut down to CDR3 DNA, 42 bases in frame from base 1. Points the paper makes about the study in general: Most TCR sequences were seen in very few donors, while some public TCRs were found in many individuals. Strong co-occurrence of HLA alleles, especially DR and DQ, made assigning TCR associations to individual alleles difficult. Compared with the approximately 700-donor mean, donors in an Asian-associated ancestry cluster had fewer N-insertions in productive TCRs, according to a later genetic analysis. Only TCR beta chains were sequenced in this cohort, and the absence of alpha or paired-chain data limited detectable features. In a later analysis, HLA-associated TCR beta chains were found to be more clonally expanded and to have lower generation probabilities than equally common non-associated chains. A later analysis found that most CMV-associated TCR beta chains appeared HLA-restricted, with HLA associations seemingly driven largely by CMV exposure. Because counts were too low, roughly 18 rarely observed V segments, including chromosome 9 orphons, were left out of the earlier analysis of 500 to 650 of the donors. At a false discovery rate of 0.05, a later analysis linked 16,000 or so TCR beta sequences to specific HLA alleles. V-gene and J-gene trimming of TCR beta chains was associated with a missense DCLRE1C variant in a later genetic analysis, and the association was replicated in an independent cohort. According to a later analysis, parvovirus B19, influenza, CMV and Epstein-Barr virus appeared linked to several top co-occurrence clusters. Immune exposure information for the cohort was limited to CMV serostatus. Sequencing depth was assumed to be roughly uniform across donors in the presence/absence analyses, though that assumption may not hold. According to a later analysis, TCR association rates differed among HLA loci, with DRB1 alleles showing the most associated TCRs and HLA-C alleles showing the fewest. A group of highly shared sequence variants was considered likely to be a technical artifact of the sequencing pipeline. Because the 87-base-pair reads could not distinguish some IMGT-functional V segments, including TRBV6-2 and TRBV6-3, those segments were excluded. In vitro tests confirmed that three of the cytomegalovirus-associated TCR beta chains recognize cytomegalovirus antigens. Linkage disequilibrium might explain the correlated functional status among segregating V segments, but an unknown experimental factor could not be excluded. The authors suggested that the approach could potentially be generalized to other disease states and immunological phenotypes. A total of about 150 TCR beta chains were listed by the study as associated with cytomegalovirus. In an earlier analysis of some 500 of the donors, most TCR beta V segments appeared in productive rearrangements about 90% or about 30% of the time, broadly matching IMGT annotations. HLA typing was unavailable for some donors at each locus, so association tests used only the typed subset. A further reported finding was that TCR beta sequences accurately predicted the HLA-A and HLA-B alleles for most subjects in the first cohort. Cytomegalovirus status was reported to be diagnosed by the classifier with high specificity and sensitivity in both the original and validation cohorts.

Sample: PBMCs. This chain is built from TRBV30 and TRBJ1-5; TRBD1 lines up with 7 middle nucleotides. The source of this sequence is a man in his forties in good health and CMV-seronegative. CDR3 protein: CAWSQDRLNQPQHF. The DNA sequence is TGTGCCTGGAGTCAGGACAGGTTAAATCAGCCCCAGCATTTT.